This T cell receptor beta chain was recovered during a study of shared clonotypes between healthy human individuals. Study-wide context: CD4 naive and memory got three plates each, CD8 naive two, CD8 memory one.

CDR3 length equals 14 residues. Germline loops: CDR1 LNHDA, CDR2 SQIVND (reference sequence). J lost 3 bases, V lost 7 bases, and 5 bases had no gene match. Overall study findings and caveats: Naive CD4 clonotypes overlapped across a handful of donors at roughly 5.1%. What naive subsets generally showed was a larger estimated richness than memory subsets showed. A reduction in generation probabilities was seen for non-shared clonotypes relative to those shared by all four donors.

Method: immunoSEQ multiplex PCR; TCRdb's copy keeps in-frame clones and lacks some. This sample has hundreds of thousands of clones; 60% to 75% occur once, and the top ten carry 1.5% to 2%. With respect to this clone: The antigen is undetermined.

Sequences were obtained from memory CD4+ T cells sorted from blood. This sample's subset: CD45RA-negative fraction. The sequence was collected from a woman in her 30s in good health. The chain has TRBV19 and TRBJ1-4, with 7 bases that match TRBD1. CDR3: CASTITGANEKLFF. Written as DNA, the CDR3 is TGTGCCAGTACCATCACAGGGGCTAATGAAAAACTGTTTTTT.